This T cell receptor (beta chain) is drawn from a study of cytomegalovirus exposure and HLA in healthy donors. 60 Vbeta and 13 Jbeta primers were used in PCR. The assay was immunoSEQ multiplex PCR, and TCRdb's table has in-frame clones only and misses some. The sample has more than 60,000 clones, approximately 80% seen once. CDR1 and CDR2 from the germline V gene are KGHSH and LQKENI. The trim removed 1 base at V and 0 bases at J, leaving 8 bases unmatched. This CDR3 spans 18 amino acids. As to this clone: Its antigen is not identified.

Study-level results: The authors assumed roughly uniform sequencing depth across donors for presence/absence analyses. Data from an earlier analysis indicated that most TCR beta V segments were productive either about 87% or about 30% of the time. Several top significant clusters appeared, in a later analysis, to be linked to common viral pathogens. Certain sequence variants were highly shared and formed a cluster, and this cluster was likely a sequencing artifact.

This rearrangement joins TRBV18 to TRBJ1-3, with 8 nucleotides matching TRBD1. This receptor was identified in a man younger than 30 in good health and CMV-seronegative. The specimen sequenced was PBMCs. CDR3 region: CASSPLVQGAPSGNTIYF. Written as DNA, the CDR3 is TGTGCCAGCTCACCACTGGTCCAGGGGGCACCCTCTGGAAACACCATATATTTT.